This entry describes one T cell receptor (beta chain). Authors' methods: Using reference gene primer amplification, nucleated cell counts were estimated. Sequencing was performed with immunoSEQ multiplex PCR; in TCRdb, only in-frame clones are kept and a portion is missing. That table gives V, J and clone size, and the DNA gave D and trimming. The sample contains under 150,000 clones, 75% to 85% of which appear only once. Per the germline V gene, CDR1 is SGHRS and CDR2 is YFSETQ. CDR3 length: 16 residues. V lost 4 bases to trimming and J lost 5 bases; unmatched junction nucleotides: 12. This entry belongs to a study of blood T cell repertoires in COVID-19. On the study more broadly: Acute and convalescent COVID-19 samples came from the United States, Italy and Spain. Sample material is recorded as cDNA or gDNA derived from T cells, B-cell-depleted T cells, or PBMCs.

The clonotype originates from a man aged 60 to 69 with acute or convalescent COVID-19. J is TRBJ2-5 and V is TRBV5-1; TRBD2 agrees at 9 bases. Input material: peripheral blood. DNA of the CDR3: TGCGCCAGCAGCCCGGGCGGCGCGGGAGGGAGGGAGACCCAGTACTTC. It is translated as CASSPGGAGGRETQYF.